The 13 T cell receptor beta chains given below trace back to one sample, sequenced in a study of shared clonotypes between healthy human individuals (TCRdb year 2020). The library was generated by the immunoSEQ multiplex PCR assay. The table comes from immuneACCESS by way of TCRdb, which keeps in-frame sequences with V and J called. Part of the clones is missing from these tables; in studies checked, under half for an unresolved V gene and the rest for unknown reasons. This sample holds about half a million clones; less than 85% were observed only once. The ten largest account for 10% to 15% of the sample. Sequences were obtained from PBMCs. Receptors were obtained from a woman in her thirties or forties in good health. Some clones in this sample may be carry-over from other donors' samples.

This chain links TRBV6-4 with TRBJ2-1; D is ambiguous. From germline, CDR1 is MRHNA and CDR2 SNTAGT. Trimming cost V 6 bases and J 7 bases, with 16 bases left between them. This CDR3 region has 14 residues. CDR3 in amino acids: CASSAVATFNEQFF. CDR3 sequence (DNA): TGTGCCAGCAGCGCCGTTGCGACGTTTAATGAGCAGTTCTTC.

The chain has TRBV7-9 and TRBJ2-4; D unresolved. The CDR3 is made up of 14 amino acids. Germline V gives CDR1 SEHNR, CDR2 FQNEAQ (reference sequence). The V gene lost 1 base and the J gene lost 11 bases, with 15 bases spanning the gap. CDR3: CASSLGRSPQFQYF. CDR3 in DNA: TGTGCCAGCAGCTTAGGCCGATCCCCACAGTTTCAGTACTTC. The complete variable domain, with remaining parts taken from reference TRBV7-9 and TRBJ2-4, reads DTGVSQNPRHKITKRGQNVTFRCDPISEHNRLYWYRQTLGQGPEFLTYFQNEAQLEKSRLLSDRFSAERPKGSFSTLEIQRTEQGDSAMYLCASSLGRSPQFQYFGAGTRLSVL.

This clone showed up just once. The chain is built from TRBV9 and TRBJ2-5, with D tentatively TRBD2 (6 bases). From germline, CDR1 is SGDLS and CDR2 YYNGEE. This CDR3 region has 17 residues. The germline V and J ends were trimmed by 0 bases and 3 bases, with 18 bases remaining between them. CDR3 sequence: CASSVGGGSGSKETQYF. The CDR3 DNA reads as TGTGCCAGCAGCGTAGGGGGAGGATCGGGATCGAAAGAGACCCAGTACTTC. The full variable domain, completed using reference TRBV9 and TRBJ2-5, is DSGVTQTPKHLITATGQRVTLRCSPRSGDLSVYWYQQSLDQGLQFLIQYYNGEERAKGNILERFSAQQFPDLHSELNLSSLELGDSALYFCASSVGGGSGSKETQYFGPGTRLLVL.

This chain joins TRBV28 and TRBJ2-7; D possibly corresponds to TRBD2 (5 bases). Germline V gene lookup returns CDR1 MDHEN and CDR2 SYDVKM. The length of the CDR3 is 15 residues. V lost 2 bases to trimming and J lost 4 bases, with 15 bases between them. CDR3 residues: CASSLQFASRYEQYF. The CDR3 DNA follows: TGTGCCAGCAGTTTACAATTTGCTAGCAGATACGAGCAGTACTTC.

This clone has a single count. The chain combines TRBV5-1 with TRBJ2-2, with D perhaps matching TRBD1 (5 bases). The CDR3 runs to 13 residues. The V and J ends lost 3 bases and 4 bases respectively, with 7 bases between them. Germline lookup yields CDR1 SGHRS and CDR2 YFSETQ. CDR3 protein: CASSYQGTGELFF. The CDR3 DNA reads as TGCGCCAGCAGCTATCAGGGCACCGGGGAGCTGTTTTTT. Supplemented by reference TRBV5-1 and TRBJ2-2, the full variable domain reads KAGVTQTPRYLIKTRGQQVTLSCSPISGHRSVSWYQQTPGQGLQFLFEYFSETQRNKGNFPGRFSGRQFSNSRSEMNVSTLELGDSALYLCASSYQGTGELFFGEGSRLTVL.

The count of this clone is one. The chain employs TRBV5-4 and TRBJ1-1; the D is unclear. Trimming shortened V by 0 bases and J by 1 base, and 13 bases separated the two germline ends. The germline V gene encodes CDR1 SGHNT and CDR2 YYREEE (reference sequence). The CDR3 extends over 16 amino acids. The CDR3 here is CASSLEAALPNTEAFF. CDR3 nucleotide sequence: TGTGCCAGCAGCTTGGAGGCAGCCCTACCGAACACTGAAGCTTTCTTT.

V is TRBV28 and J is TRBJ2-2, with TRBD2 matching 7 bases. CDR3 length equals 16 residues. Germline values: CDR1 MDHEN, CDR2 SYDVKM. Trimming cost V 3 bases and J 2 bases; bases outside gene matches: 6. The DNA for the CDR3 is TGTGCCAGCAGTTTCGGCGGGGGACTAAACACCGGGGAGCTGTTTTTT. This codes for CASSFGGGLNTGELFF. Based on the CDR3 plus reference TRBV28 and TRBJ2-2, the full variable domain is DVKVTQSSRYLVKRTGEKVFLECVQDMDHENMFWYRQDPGLGLRLIYFSYDVKMKEKGDIPEGYSVSREKKERFSLILESASTNQTSMYLCASSFGGGLNTGELFFGEGSRLTVL.

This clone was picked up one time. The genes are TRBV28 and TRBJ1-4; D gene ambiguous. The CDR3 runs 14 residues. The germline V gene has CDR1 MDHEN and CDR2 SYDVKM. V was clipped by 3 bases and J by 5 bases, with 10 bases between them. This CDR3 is CASSLQQVNEKLFF. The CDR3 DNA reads TGTGCCAGCAGTTTGCAACAAGTCAATGAAAAACTGTTTTTT.

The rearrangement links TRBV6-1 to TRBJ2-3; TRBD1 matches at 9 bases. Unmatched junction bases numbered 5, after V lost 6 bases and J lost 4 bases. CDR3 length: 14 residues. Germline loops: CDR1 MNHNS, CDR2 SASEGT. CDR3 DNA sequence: TGTGCCAGCAGCCTGGACAGGGGCCCAGATACGCAGTATTTT. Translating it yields CASSLDRGPDTQYF.

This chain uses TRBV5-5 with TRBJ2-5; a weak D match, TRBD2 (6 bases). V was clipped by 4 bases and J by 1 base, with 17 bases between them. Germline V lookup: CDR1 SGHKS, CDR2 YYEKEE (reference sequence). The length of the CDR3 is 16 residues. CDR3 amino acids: CASSLRGTPGQETQYF. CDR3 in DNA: TGTGCCAGCAGCCTACGGGGGACTCCCGGCCAAGAGACCCAGTACTTC. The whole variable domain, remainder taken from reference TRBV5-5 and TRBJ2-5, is DAGVTQSPTHLIKTRGQQVTLRCSPISGHKSVSWYQQVLGQGPQFIFQYYEKEERGRGNFPDRFSARQFPNYSSELNVNALLLGDSALYLCASSLRGTPGQETQYFGPGTRLLVL.

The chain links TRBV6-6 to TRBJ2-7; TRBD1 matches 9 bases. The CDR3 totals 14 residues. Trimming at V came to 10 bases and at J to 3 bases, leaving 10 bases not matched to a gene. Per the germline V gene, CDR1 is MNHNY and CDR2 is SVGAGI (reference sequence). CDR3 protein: CATWNRGLGYEQYF. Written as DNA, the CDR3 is TGTGCCACATGGAACAGGGGGCTTGGCTACGAGCAGTACTTC.

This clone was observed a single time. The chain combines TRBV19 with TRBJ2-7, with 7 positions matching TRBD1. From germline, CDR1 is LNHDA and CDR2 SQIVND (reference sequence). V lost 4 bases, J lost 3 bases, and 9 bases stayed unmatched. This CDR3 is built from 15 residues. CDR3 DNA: TGTGCCAGTAGTAGGCCGGGACAGAGGGGCTACGAGCAGTACTTC. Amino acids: CASSRPGQRGYEQYF. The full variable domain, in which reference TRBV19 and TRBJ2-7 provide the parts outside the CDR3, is DGGITQSPKYLFRKEGQNVTLSCEQNLNHDAMYWYRQDPGQGLRLIYYSQIVNDFQKGDIAEGYSVSREKKESFPLTVTSAQKNPTAFYLCASSRPGQRGYEQYFGPGTRLTVT.

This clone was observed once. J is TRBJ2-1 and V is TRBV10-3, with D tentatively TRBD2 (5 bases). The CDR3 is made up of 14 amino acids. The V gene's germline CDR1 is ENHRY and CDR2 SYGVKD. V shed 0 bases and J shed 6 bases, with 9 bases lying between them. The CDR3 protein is CAISESRGSNEQFF. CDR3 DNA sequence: TGTGCCATCAGTGAGTCGCGAGGGTCCAATGAGCAGTTCTTC.